These 13 T cell receptor beta chains were all obtained from the same sample, sequenced in a study of T cell clonotyping in hematopoietic cell transplantation. Method: immunoSEQ multiplex PCR; TCRdb's copy keeps in-frame clones and lacks some. In the table there are more than 12,000 clones, more than 75% of which are singletons. This specimen consisted of PBMCs, obtained 100 days after allogeneic stem cell transplant. The receptor set was obtained from a male patient in his 50s who had an allogeneic stem cell transplant from an unrelated donor, so T cells may come from the graft donor. Some clones in this sample may be carry-over from other donors' samples.

This clone was seen only once. The chain links TRBV29-1 to TRBJ1-1; D unresolved. The V and J ends lost 4 bases and 1 base respectively, with 13 bases between them. Germline-derived CDR1 and CDR2 are SQVTM and ANQGSEA. The CDR3 consists of 14 residues. Written as DNA, the CDR3 is TGCAGCGTTGTCCTGTTCGTTAGGAACACTGAAGCTTTCTTT. Translating gives CSVVLFVRNTEAFF. The variable domain in full, with the rest retrieved from reference TRBV29-1 and TRBJ1-1, is SAVISQKPSRDICQRGTSLTIQCQVDSQVTMMFWYRQQPGQSLTLIATANQGSEATYESGFVIDKFPISRPNLTFSTLTVSNMSPEDSSIYLCSVVLFVRNTEAFFGQGTRLTVV.

This clone occurred once. CDR3 nucleotides: TGTGCCAGCAGTTTATCACCGGGAATAAGCAATCAGCCCCAGCATTTT. Translation: CASSLSPGISNQPQHF. V gene TRBV27 combines with J gene TRBJ1-5; D ambiguous. This CDR3 has 16 amino acids. Deletions cut 0 bases from V and 1 base from J, with 10 bases between. CDR1 and CDR2 (germline): MNHEY, SMNVEV (reference sequence).

The chain is built from TRBV7-2 and TRBJ2-7; D gene uncertain. V lost 5 bases and J lost 6, with 17 bases in between. CDR3 length: 14 residues. Germline CDR1 reads SGHTA; CDR2 reads FQGNSA. The CDR3: CASSPGPRFGEQYF. CDR3 coding DNA: TGTGCCAGCAGCCCCGGGCCTCGGTTCGGCGAGCAGTACTTC.

The chain carries TRBV15 and TRBJ2-7; 7 bases line up with TRBD2. Germline lookup yields CDR1 LNHNV and CDR2 YYDKDF (reference sequence). The V gene end was trimmed by 7 bases and the J gene end by 5 bases; junction bases not matched to a gene: 11. This CDR3 contains 14 residues. CDR3 sequence reads: CATTRGGEFHEQYF. The CDR3 DNA reads as TGTGCCACCACCCGTGGGGGGGAGTTTCACGAGCAGTACTTC.

The chain recombines TRBV6-5 with TRBJ2-7, with D hard to call. Trimming pared 0 bases from V and 2 bases from J, leaving 11 bases between. Germline loops: CDR1 MNHEY, CDR2 SVGAGI. The CDR3 has 15 residues. The CDR3 coding sequence is TGTGCCAGCAGTTACTCGAGCCAGACCACCTACGAGCAGTACTTC. This translates into CASSYSSQTTYEQYF.

The chain employs TRBV14 and TRBJ2-7; D is ambiguous. This CDR3 has 12 amino acids. V lost 1 base to trimming and J lost 3 bases, with 4 bases between them. Germline V gene sequence: CDR1 SGHDN, CDR2 FVKESK. CDR3 loop: CASSQAGYEQYF. As DNA, the CDR3 is TGTGCCAGCAGCCAAGCAGGCTACGAGCAGTACTTC.

This chain links TRBV28 with TRBJ2-5; D gene uncertain. The germline V gene has CDR1 MDHEN and CDR2 SYDVKM. With 6 bases removed from V and 0 bases from J, the gap between germline ends came to 17 bases. This CDR3 comprises 16 residues. The CDR3 coding sequence is TGTGCCAGCAGGACAATCCAAGGGAAGTACCAAGAGACCCAGTACTTC. Protein product: CASRTIQGKYQETQYF.

This chain connects TRBV15 to TRBJ2-1; 7 bases align to TRBD2. The V segment lost 3 bases and the J segment 6 bases; nucleotides outside the gene matches: 8. In germline, CDR1 is LNHNV, CDR2 YYDKDF (reference sequence). The CDR3 totals 15 residues. The CDR3 loop reads CATSSAGRAGNEQFF. The DNA of the CDR3 is TGTGCCACCAGCAGCGCGGGGAGGGCAGGCAATGAGCAGTTCTTC. The complete variable domain, with remaining parts taken from reference TRBV15 and TRBJ2-1, reads DAMVIQNPRYQVTQFGKPVTLSCSQTLNHNVMYWYQQKSSQAPKLLFHYYDKDFNNEADTPDNFQSRRPNTSFCFLDIRSPGLGDTAMYLCATSSAGRAGNEQFFGPGTRLTVL.

V gene TRBV7-6 combines with J gene TRBJ1-1, with D tentatively TRBD1 (5 bases). Trimming shortened V by 5 bases and J by 1 base, and 8 bases separated the two germline ends. The length of the CDR3 is 13 residues. Germline-derived CDR1 and CDR2 are SGHVS and FNYEAQ. CDR3 nucleotide sequence: TGTGCCAGCAGCCCGGGGGGGAACACTGAAGCTTTCTTT. Residues: CASSPGGNTEAFF.

The J gene is TRBJ1-2, the V gene TRBV7-3; D gene unclear. CDR3 length: 16 amino acids. V was cut by 5 bases and J by 0 bases, with 16 bases left in between. The germline gives CDR1 SGHTA, CDR2 FQGTGA. CDR3 coding DNA: TGTGCCAGCAGCCCCTGGGCGGAAAGGTCTAACTATGGCTACACCTTC. This codes for CASSPWAERSNYGYTF.

This rearrangement joins TRBV5-1 to TRBJ2-6, with 9 bases aligning to TRBD1. Germline CDR1 reads SGHRS; CDR2 reads YFSETQ. CDR3 size: 18 residues. J gave up 0 bases and V 5 bases, and 9 bases lay outside the gene matches. The CDR3 sequence is CASRHDRGTYSGANVLTF. The DNA of the CDR3 is TGCGCCAGCAGACATGACAGGGGGACTTACTCTGGGGCCAACGTCCTGACTTTC.

V gene TRBV7-2 combines with J gene TRBJ1-1; D perhaps matches TRBD1 (5 bases). This CDR3 has 13 amino acids. The germline V and J ends were trimmed by 2 bases and 2 bases, with 6 bases remaining between them. Germline V lookup: CDR1 SGHTA, CDR2 FQGNSA. CDR3 in amino acids: CASSLRGNTEAFF. The CDR3 DNA sequence: TGTGCCAGCAGCTTAAGGGGAAACACTGAAGCTTTCTTT.

The chain is built from TRBV20-1 and TRBJ1-1; D gene ambiguous. The V end was cut by 2 bases, the J end by 8 bases, with 9 bases between. This CDR3 spans 11 amino acids. Germline-derived CDR1 and CDR2 are DFQATT and SNEGSKA (reference sequence). The CDR3 loop is CSARRSGEAFF. For the CDR3, the DNA is TGCAGTGCTAGACGGTCGGGGGAAGCTTTCTTT.